This TCR beta chain is drawn from a study of cytomegalovirus exposure and HLA in healthy donors. PCR was performed using 60 Vbeta and 13 Jbeta primers. TCRdb's copy holds only in-frame clones and misses some; the assay was immunoSEQ multiplex PCR. The profile shows more than 85,000 clones, roughly 70% of them singletons. The V and J ends lost 8 bases and 0 bases respectively, with 5 bases between them. CDR3 length: 12 amino acids. Germline V gene data show CDR1 as SGHTA and CDR2 as FQGNSA. Input material: PBMCs. The source of this sequence is a woman in her forties or fifties in good health and CMV-seropositive. The J gene is TRBJ1-3, the V gene TRBV7-2, with D unresolved. The CDR3 loop reads CASGSSGNTIYF. CDR3 in DNA: TGTGCCAGCGGCAGCTCTGGAAACACCATATATTTT.